This T cell receptor beta chain was recorded in a study of technical replicates of blood from a handful of donors. TCRdb's copy holds only in-frame clones and misses some; the assay was immunoSEQ multiplex PCR. The sample has 85,000 to 100,000 clones; nearly 95% are singletons. V gave up 2 bases and J gave up 4 bases, with 13 bases separating them. The CDR3 contains 15 residues. In germline, CDR1 is MNHEY, CDR2 SVGAGI. This chain joins TRBV6-5 and TRBJ2-3; maybe TRBD1 (5 bases). Sequenced sample: T cells isolated from PBMCs. The receptor was isolated from a human donor in good health. The CDR3 loop is CASSYRGAKSDTQYF. CDR3 DNA: TGTGCCAGCAGTTACAGGGGCGCAAAATCAGATACGCAGTATTTT.